Listed below are T cell receptor beta chains from one sample, sequenced in a study of blood T cell repertoires in COVID-19. Sequencing was performed with immunoSEQ multiplex PCR; in TCRdb, only in-frame clones are kept and a portion is missing. The repertoire holds some 31,000 clones, roughly 90% seen once, with roughly 13% in the top ten. Sequencing was carried out using peripheral blood. Receptors were obtained from a human donor in a cohort sampled during active COVID-19. Both conserved end residues are trimmed from each CDR3. Each record gives: J gene, V gene, D gene, clone size, CDR3 protein. D genes are given only for firm matches. Size values are once, few and many counts, or a class for expanded clones, and some rows have none.

j_gene: TRBJ2-6; v_gene: TRBV28; d_gene: -; abundance: -; CDR3aa: AGGPSGANVLT
j_gene: TRBJ1-2; v_gene: TRBV30; d_gene: -; abundance: -; CDR3aa: AWSPQGLYGYT
j_gene: TRBJ2-2; v_gene: TRBV5-1; d_gene: -; abundance: -; CDR3aa: ASQVLDSNTGELF
j_gene: TRBJ2-1; v_gene: TRBV2; d_gene: TRBD1; abundance: -; CDR3aa: ASRLRDRGGNEQF
j_gene: TRBJ2-2; v_gene: TRBV19; d_gene: TRBD2; abundance: once; CDR3aa: ASSISTLGLAGANTGELF
j_gene: TRBJ2-7; v_gene: TRBV7-8; d_gene: TRBD2; abundance: -; CDR3aa: ASSPIYGGGSYEQY
j_gene: TRBJ2-3; v_gene: TRBV11-2; d_gene: TRBD2; abundance: -; CDR3aa: ASSFTGGLSTDTQY
j_gene: TRBJ1-4; v_gene: TRBV5-6; d_gene: -; abundance: -; CDR3aa: ASSYRLTTNEKLF
j_gene: TRBJ2-7; v_gene: TRBV11-2; d_gene: -; abundance: -; CDR3aa: ASSLVRFVTSEQY
j_gene: TRBJ2-3; v_gene: TRBV18; d_gene: -; abundance: -; CDR3aa: ASSPPSGGTDTQY
j_gene: TRBJ2-3; v_gene: TRBV21-1; d_gene: -; abundance: -; CDR3aa: ASSNGGSTDTQY
j_gene: TRBJ2-1; v_gene: TRBV5-1; d_gene: TRBD2; abundance: -; CDR3aa: ASTAGSYNEQF
j_gene: TRBJ2-7; v_gene: TRBV28; d_gene: TRBD2; abundance: -; CDR3aa: ASSRARLAGGPHEQY
j_gene: TRBJ2-3; v_gene: TRBV19; d_gene: TRBD2; abundance: once; CDR3aa: ASIGDYLSTDTQY
j_gene: TRBJ2-7; v_gene: TRBV27; d_gene: -; abundance: once; CDR3aa: ASSPNSYEQY
j_gene: TRBJ1-5; v_gene: TRBV6-6; d_gene: -; abundance: -; CDR3aa: ASREVNQPQH
j_gene: TRBJ2-1; v_gene: TRBV6-2/TRBV6-3; d_gene: TRBD1; abundance: -; CDR3aa: ASSFASRDRLHNEQF
j_gene: TRBJ2-1; v_gene: TRBV6-6; d_gene: TRBD2; abundance: -; CDR3aa: ASLTGTSGDNEQF
j_gene: TRBJ2-7; v_gene: TRBV11-3; d_gene: -; abundance: once; CDR3aa: ASSLGGEGHYEQY
j_gene: TRBJ2-1; v_gene: TRBV12-3/TRBV12-4; d_gene: -; abundance: -; CDR3aa: ASSLSTYNEQF
j_gene: TRBJ2-1; v_gene: TRBV30; d_gene: -; abundance: -; CDR3aa: AWSVVDLFREQF
j_gene: TRBJ2-5; v_gene: TRBV5-1; d_gene: -; abundance: -; CDR3aa: ASSLVGDYQETQY
j_gene: TRBJ1-2; v_gene: TRBV18; d_gene: -; abundance: -; CDR3aa: ASSPSIQHRNYGYT
j_gene: TRBJ1-5; v_gene: TRBV30; d_gene: -; abundance: -; CDR3aa: AWGGQILRQPQH
j_gene: TRBJ2-1; v_gene: TRBV5-4; d_gene: TRBD2; abundance: -; CDR3aa: ASSPTSGTSYNEQF
j_gene: TRBJ1-6; v_gene: TRBV3-1/TRBV3-2; d_gene: -; abundance: -; CDR3aa: ASSQELESRWPLH
j_gene: TRBJ1-4; v_gene: TRBV7-9; d_gene: TRBD1; abundance: once; CDR3aa: ASSQGQGGLLF
j_gene: TRBJ1-1; v_gene: TRBV27; d_gene: -; abundance: -; CDR3aa: ASSAGSALDTEAF
j_gene: TRBJ2-1; v_gene: TRBV6-5; d_gene: -; abundance: -; CDR3aa: ATGGTFVIEQF